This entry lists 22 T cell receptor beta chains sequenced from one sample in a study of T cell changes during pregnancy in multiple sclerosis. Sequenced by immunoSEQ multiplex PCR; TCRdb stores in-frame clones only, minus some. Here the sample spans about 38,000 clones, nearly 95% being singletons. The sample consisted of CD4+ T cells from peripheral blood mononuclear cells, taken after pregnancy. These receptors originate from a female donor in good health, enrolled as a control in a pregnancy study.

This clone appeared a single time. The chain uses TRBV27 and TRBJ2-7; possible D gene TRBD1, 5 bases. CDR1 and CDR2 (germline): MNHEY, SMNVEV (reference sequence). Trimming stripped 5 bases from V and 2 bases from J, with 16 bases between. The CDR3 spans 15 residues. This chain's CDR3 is CASSPHPTAPYEQYF. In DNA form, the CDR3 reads TGTGCCAGCAGTCCCCACCCGACAGCACCCTACGAGCAGTACTTC.

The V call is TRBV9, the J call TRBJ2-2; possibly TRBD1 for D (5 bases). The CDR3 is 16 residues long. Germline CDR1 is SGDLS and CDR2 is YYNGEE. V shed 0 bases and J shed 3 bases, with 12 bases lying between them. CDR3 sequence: CASSVGGPAYTGELFF. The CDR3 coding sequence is TGTGCCAGCAGCGTAGGGGGCCCGGCCTACACCGGGGAGCTGTTTTTT.

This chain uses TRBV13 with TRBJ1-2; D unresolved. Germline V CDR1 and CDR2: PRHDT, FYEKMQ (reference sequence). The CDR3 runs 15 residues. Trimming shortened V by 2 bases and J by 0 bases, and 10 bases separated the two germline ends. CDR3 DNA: TGTGCCAGCAGCTTACTGACTTTAGCTAACTATGGCTACACCTTC. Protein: CASSLLTLANYGYTF.

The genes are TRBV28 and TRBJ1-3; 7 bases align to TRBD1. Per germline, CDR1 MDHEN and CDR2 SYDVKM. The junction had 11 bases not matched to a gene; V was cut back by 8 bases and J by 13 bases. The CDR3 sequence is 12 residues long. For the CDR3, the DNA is TGTGCCAGCCGCGAAGGGGGCAAGTCTATATATTTT. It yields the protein CASREGGKSIYF.

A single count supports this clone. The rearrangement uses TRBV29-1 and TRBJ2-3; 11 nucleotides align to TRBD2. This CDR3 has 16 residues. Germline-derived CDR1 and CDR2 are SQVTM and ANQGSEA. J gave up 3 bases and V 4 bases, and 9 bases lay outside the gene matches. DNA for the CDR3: TGCAGCGTTGGAACACTAGCGGGAGAGAGGACAGATACGCAGTATTTT. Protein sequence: CSVGTLAGERTDTQYF.

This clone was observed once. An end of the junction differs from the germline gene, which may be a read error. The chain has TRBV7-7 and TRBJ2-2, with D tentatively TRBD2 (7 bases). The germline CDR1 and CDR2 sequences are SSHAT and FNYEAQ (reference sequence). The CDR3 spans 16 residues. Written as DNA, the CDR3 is TGTGCTAGCAGCTATTACGGGGGGCCGGGGACCGGGGAGCTGTTTTTT. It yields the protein CASSYYGGPGTGELFF.

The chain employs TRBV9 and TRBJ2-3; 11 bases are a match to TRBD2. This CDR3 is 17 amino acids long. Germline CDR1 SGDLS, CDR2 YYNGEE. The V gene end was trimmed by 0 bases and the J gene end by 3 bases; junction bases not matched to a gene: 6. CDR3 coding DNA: TGTGCCAGCAGCGTAGGACTAGCGGGGCCAATTACAGATACGCAGTATTTT. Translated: CASSVGLAGPITDTQYF.

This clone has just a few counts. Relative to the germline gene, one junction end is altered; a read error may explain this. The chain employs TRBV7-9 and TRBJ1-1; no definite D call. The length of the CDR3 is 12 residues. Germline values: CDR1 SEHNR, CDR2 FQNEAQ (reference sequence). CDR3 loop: CASSLDNSEAFF. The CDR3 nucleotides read TGTGCCAGCAGCTTAGACAACAGTGAAGCTTTCTTT. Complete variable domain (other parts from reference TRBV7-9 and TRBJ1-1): DTGVSQNPRHKITKRGQNVTFRCDPISEHNRLYWYRQTLGQGPEFLTYFQNEAQLEKSRLLSDRFSAERPKGSFSTLEIQRTEQGDSAMYLCASSLDNSEAFFGQGTRLTVV.

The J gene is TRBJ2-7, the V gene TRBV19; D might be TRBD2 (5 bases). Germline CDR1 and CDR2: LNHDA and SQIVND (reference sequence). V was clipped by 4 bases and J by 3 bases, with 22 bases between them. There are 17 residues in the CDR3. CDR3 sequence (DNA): TGTGCCAGTAGTACATTGGCGGGCGCCTCTCCTATCTACGAGCAGTACTTC. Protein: CASSTLAGASPIYEQYF.

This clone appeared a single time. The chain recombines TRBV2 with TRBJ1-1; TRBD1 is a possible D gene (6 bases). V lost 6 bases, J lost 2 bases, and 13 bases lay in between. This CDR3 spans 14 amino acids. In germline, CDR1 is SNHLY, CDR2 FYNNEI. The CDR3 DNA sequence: TGTGCCAGCAGGGGGGAGGGGGGCAACACTGAAGCTTTCTTT. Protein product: CASRGEGGNTEAFF. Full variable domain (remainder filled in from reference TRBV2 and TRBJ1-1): EPEVTQTPSHQVTQMGQEVILRCVPISNHLYFYWYRQILGQKVEFLVSFYNNEISEKSEIFDDQFSVERPDGSNFTLKIRSTKLEDSAMYFCASRGEGGNTEAFFGQGTRLTVV.

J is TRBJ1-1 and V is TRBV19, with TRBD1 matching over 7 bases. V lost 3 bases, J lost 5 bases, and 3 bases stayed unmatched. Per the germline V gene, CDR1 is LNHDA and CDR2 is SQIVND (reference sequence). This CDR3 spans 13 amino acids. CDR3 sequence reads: CASSIPRGTEAFF. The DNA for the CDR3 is TGTGCCAGTAGTATCCCCAGGGGGACTGAAGCTTTCTTT.

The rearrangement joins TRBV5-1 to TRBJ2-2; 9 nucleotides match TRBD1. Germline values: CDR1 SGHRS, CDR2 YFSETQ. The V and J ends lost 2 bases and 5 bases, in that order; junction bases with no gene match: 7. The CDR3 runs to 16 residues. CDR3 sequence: CASSLTGQGRTGELFF. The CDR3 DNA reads TGCGCCAGCAGCTTAACGGGACAGGGAAGAACCGGGGAGCTGTTTTTT.

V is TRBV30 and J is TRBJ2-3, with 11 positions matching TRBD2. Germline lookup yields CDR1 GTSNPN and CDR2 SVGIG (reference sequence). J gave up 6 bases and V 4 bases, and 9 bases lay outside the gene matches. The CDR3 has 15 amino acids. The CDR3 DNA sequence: TGTGCCTGGAAGATAGCGGGGGGGCCAACCGATACGCAGTATTTT. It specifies CAWKIAGGPTDTQYF.

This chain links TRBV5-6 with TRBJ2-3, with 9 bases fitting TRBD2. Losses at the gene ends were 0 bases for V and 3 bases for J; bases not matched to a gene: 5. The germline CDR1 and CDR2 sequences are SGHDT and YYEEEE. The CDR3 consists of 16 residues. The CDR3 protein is CASSLVGREGTDTQYF. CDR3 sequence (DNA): TGTGCCAGCAGCTTGGTAGGGCGGGAGGGGACAGATACGCAGTATTTT. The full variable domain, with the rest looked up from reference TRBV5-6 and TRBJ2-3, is DAGVTQSPTHLIKTRGQQVTLRCSPKSGHDTVSWYQQALGQGPQFIFQYYEEEERQRGNFPDRFSGHQFPNYSSELNVNALLLGDSALYLCASSLVGREGTDTQYFGPGTRLTVL.

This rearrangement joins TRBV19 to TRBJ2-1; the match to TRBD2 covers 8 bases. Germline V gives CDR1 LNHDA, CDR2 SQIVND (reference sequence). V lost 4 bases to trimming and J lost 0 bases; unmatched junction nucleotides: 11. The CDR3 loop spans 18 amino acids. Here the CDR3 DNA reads TGTGCCAGTAGTACGGGGGCTAGCGGGCCGCGCTCCTACAATGAGCAGTTCTTC. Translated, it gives CASSTGASGPRSYNEQFF.

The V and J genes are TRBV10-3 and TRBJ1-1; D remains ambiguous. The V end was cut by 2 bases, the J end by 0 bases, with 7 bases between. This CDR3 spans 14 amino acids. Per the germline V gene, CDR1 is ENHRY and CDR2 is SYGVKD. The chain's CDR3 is CAISEAQMNTEAFF. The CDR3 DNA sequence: TGTGCCATCAGTGAGGCACAAATGAACACTGAAGCTTTCTTT.

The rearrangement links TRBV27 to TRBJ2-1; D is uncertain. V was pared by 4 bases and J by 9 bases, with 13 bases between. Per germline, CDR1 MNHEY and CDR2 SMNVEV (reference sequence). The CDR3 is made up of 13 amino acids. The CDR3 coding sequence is TGTGCCAGCAGTTCCCCCCGAGCCGGTGAGCAGTTCTTC. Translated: CASSSPRAGEQFF.

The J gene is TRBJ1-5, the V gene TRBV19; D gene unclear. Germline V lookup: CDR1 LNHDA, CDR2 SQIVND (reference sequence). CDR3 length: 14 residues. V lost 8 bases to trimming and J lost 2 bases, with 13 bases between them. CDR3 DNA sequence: TGTGCCAGTTGTCCCGGTATGGGCAATCAGCCCCAGCATTTT. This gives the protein CASCPGMGNQPQHF.

The CDR3 sequence: CASSLSGADTQYF. The CDR3 bases are TGTGCCAGCAGCTTAAGCGGGGCAGATACGCAGTATTTT. This chain links TRBV11-3 with TRBJ2-3, with 7 bases aligning to TRBD2. V shed 2 bases, J shed 4 bases, and the junction held 0 bases outside the gene matches. CDR3 size: 13 residues. Germline-derived CDR1 and CDR2 are SGHNT and YENEEA.

CDR3 region: CAWSVPPQRVEQYF. The CDR3 region has the DNA TGTGCCTGGAGTGTACCCCCCCAGAGGGTCGAGCAGTACTTC. This chain links TRBV30 with TRBJ2-7, with TRBD2 as a possible D gene (5 bases). This CDR3 is 14 amino acids long. V was trimmed by 0 bases and J by 6 bases, leaving 15 bases between them. The germline V gene encodes CDR1 GTSNPN and CDR2 SVGIG (reference sequence).

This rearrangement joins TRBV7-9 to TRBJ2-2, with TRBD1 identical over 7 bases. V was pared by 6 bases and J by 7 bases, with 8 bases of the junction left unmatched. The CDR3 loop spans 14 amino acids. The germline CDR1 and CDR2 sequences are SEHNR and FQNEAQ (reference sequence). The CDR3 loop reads CASRSDRAVGELFF. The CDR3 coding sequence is TGTGCCAGCAGATCTGACAGGGCGGTCGGGGAGCTGTTTTTT. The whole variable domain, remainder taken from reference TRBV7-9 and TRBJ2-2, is DTGVSQNPRHKITKRGQNVTFRCDPISEHNRLYWYRQTLGQGPEFLTYFQNEAQLEKSRLLSDRFSAERPKGSFSTLEIQRTEQGDSAMYLCASRSDRAVGELFFGEGSRLTVL.

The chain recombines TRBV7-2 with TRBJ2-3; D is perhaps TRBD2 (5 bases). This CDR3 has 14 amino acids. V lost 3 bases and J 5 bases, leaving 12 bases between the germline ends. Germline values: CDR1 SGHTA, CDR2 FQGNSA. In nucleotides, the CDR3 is TGTGCCAGCAGCTTGAGGGTCGGGTTAGATACGCAGTATTTT. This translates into CASSLRVGLDTQYF.